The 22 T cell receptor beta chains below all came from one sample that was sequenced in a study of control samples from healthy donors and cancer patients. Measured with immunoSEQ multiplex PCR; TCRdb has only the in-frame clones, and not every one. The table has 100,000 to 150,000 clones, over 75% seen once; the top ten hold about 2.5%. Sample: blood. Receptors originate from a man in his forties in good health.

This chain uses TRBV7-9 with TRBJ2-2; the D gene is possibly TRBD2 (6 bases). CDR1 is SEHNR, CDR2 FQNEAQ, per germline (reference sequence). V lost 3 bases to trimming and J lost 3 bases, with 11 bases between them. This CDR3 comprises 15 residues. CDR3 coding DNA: TGTGCCAGCAGCTTGAGGGACTCACACACCGGGGAGCTGTTTTTT. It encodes CASSLRDSHTGELFF.

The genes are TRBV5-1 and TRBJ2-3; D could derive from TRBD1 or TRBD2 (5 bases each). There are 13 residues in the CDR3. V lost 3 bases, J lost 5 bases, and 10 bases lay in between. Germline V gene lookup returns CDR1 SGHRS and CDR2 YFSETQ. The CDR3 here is CASSWGTRDTQYF. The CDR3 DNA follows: TGCGCCAGCAGCTGGGGGACCCGAGATACGCAGTATTTT.

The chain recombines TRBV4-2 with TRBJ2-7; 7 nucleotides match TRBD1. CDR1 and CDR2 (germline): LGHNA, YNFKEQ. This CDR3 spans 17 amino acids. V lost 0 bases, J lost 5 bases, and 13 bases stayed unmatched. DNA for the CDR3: TGTGCCAGCAGCCAAGAGGTATTAGGGACAGCTCCAAACGAGCAGTACTTC. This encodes CASSQEVLGTAPNEQYF.

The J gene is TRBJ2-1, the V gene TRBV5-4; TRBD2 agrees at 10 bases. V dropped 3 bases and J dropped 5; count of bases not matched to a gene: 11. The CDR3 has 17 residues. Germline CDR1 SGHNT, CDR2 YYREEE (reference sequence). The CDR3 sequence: CASSYTKLAGSNNEQFF. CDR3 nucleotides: TGTGCCAGCAGCTACACCAAACTAGCGGGGTCCAACAATGAGCAGTTCTTC.

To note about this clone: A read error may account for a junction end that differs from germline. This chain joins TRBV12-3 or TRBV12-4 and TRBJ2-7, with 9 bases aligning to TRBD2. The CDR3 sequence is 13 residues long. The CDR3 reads CASSLAGRYEQYF. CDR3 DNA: TGTGCCAGCAGTCTAGCGGGGAGATACGAGCAGTACTTC.

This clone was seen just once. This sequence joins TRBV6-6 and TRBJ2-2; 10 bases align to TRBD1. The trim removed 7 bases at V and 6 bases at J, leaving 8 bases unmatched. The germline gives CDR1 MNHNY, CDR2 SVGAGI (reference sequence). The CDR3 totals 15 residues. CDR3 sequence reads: CASTKDRGYAGELFF. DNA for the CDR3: TGTGCCAGCACAAAGGACAGGGGGTACGCCGGGGAGCTGTTTTTT.

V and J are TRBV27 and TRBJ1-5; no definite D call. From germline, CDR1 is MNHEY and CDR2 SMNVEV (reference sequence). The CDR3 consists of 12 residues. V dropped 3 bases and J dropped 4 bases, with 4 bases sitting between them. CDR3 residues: CASSFLNQPQHF. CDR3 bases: TGTGCCAGCAGTTTCCTTAATCAGCCCCAGCATTTT.

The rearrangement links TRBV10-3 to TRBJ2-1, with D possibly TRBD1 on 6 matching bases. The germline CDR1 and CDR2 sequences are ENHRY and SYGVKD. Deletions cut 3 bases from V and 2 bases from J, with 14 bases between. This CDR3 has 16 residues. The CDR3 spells CAISDAAGETYNEQFF. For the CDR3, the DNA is TGTGCCATCAGTGACGCGGCAGGGGAAACCTACAATGAGCAGTTCTTC.

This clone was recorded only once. This CDR3 reads CASSLSQLNTGELFF. The CDR3 nucleotides read TGTGCCAGCAGCTTATCCCAGCTGAACACCGGGGAGCTGTTTTTT. This chain connects TRBV7-2 to TRBJ2-2; D is uncertain. CDR1 SGHTA and CDR2 FQGNSA come from the germline V gene. V dropped 2 bases and J dropped 1 base, with 8 bases sitting between them. The CDR3 contains 15 residues.

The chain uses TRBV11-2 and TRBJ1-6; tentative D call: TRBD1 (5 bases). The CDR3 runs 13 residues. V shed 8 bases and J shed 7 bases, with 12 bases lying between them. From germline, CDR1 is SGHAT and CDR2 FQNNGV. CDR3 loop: CASRSWGNSPLHF. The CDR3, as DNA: TGTGCCAGCCGGTCCTGGGGGAATTCACCCCTCCACTTT.

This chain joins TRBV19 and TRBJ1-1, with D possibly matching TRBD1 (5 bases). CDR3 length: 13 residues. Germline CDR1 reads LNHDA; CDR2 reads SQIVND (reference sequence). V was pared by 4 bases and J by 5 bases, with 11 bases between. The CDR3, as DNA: TGTGCCAGTAGTACAGGGAATCCGACTGAAGCTTTCTTT. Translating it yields CASSTGNPTEAFF. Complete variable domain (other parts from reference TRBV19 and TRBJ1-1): DGGITQSPKYLFRKEGQNVTLSCEQNLNHDAMYWYRQDPGQGLRLIYYSQIVNDFQKGDIAEGYSVSREKKESFPLTVTSAQKNPTAFYLCASSTGNPTEAFFGQGTRLTVV.

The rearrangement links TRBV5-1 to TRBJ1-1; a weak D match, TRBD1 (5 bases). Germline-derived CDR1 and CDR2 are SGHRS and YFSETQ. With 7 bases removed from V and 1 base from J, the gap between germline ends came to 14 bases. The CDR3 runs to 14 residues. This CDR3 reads CASGDPGGNTEAFF. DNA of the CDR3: TGCGCCAGCGGAGACCCGGGGGGGAACACTGAAGCTTTCTTT.

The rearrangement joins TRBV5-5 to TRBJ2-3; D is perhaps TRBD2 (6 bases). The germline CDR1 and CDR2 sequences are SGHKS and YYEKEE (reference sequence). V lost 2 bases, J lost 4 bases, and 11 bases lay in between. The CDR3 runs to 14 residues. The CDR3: CASSFGASADTQYF. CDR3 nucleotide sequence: TGTGCCAGCAGCTTCGGGGCTAGCGCAGATACGCAGTATTTT.

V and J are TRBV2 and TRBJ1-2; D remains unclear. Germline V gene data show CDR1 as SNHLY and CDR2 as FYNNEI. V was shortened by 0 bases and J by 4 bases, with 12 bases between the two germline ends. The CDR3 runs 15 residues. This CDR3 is CASSEALLGGYGYTF. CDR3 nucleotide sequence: TGTGCCAGCAGTGAAGCGCTTCTAGGAGGCTATGGCTACACCTTC.

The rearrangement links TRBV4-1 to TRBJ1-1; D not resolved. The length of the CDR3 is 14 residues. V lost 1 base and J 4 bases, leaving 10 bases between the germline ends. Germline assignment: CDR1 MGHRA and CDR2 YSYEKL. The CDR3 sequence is CASSQVVSSTEAFF. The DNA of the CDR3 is TGCGCCAGCAGCCAAGTGGTCTCGAGCACTGAAGCTTTCTTT.

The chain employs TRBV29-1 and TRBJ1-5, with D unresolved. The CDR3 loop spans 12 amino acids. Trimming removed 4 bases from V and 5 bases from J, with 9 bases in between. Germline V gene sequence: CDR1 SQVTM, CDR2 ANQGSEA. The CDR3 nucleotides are TGCAGCGTTGGGGGTGGGGATCAGCCCCAGCATTTT. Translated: CSVGGGDQPQHF. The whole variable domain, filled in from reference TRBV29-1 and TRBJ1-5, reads SAVISQKPSRDICQRGTSLTIQCQVDSQVTMMFWYRQQPGQSLTLIATANQGSEATYESGFVIDKFPISRPNLTFSTLTVSNMSPEDSSIYLCSVGGGDQPQHFGDGTRLSIL.

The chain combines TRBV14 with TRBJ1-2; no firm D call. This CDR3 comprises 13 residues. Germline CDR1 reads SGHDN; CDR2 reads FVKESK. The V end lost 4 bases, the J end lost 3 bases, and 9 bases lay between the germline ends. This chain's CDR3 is CASSPHPDYGYTF. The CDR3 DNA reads TGTGCCAGCAGCCCCCATCCCGACTATGGCTACACCTTC.

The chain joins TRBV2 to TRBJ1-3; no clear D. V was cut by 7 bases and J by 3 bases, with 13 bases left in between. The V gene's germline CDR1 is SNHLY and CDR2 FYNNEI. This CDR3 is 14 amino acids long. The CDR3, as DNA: TGTGCCAGCACCGAAGGAGGCGGTGGAAACACCATATATTTT. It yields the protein CASTEGGGGNTIYF.

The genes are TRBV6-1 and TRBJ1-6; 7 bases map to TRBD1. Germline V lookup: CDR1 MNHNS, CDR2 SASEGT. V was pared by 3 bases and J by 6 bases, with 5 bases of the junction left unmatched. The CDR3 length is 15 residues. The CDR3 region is CASSDHRGPNSPLHF. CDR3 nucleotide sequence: TGTGCCAGCAGTGATCACAGGGGCCCTAATTCACCCCTCCACTTT.

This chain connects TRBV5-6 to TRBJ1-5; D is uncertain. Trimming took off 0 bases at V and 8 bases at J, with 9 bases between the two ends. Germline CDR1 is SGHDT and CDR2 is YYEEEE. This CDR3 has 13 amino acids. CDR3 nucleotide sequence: TGTGCCAGCAGCTTGGCCAGCGGGAAGCCCCAGCATTTT. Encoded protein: CASSLASGKPQHF.

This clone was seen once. The CDR3 nucleotides are TGTGCCAGCAGCTCGACTTGGACAGATACGCAGTATTTT. This encodes CASSSTWTDTQYF. The chain is built from TRBV7-3 and TRBJ2-3; D is uncertain. Germline V CDR1 and CDR2: SGHTA, FQGTGA. CDR3 size: 13 residues. Trimming cost V 4 bases and J 3 bases, with 8 bases left between them. Full variable domain (rest looked up from reference TRBV7-3 and TRBJ2-3): GAGVSQTPSNKVTEKGKYVELRCDPISGHTALYWYRQSLGQGPEFLIYFQGTGAADDSGLPNDRFFAVRPEGSVSTLKIQRTERGDSAVYLCASSSTWTDTQYFGPGTRLTVL.

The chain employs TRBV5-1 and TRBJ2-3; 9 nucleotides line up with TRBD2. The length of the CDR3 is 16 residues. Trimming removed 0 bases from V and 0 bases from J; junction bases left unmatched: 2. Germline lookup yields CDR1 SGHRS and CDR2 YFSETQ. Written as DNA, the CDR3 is TGCGCCAGCAGCTTGGGACTAGCGGAAAGCACAGATACGCAGTATTTT. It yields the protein CASSLGLAESTDTQYF.